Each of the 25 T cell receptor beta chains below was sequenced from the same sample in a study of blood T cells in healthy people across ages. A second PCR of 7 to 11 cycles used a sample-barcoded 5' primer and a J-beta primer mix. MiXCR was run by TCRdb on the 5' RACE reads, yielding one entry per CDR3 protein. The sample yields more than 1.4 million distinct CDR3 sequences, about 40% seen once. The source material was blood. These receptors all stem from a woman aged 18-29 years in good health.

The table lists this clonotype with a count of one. CDR3 in amino acids: CASSQDFPGMGTDTQYF. As DNA, the CDR3 is TGTGCCAGCAGCCAAGATTTTCCAGGGATGGGCACAGATACGCAGTATTTT. The genes are TRBV3-1 and TRBJ2-3, with a possible D match to TRBD1 (5 bases). Germline V CDR1 and CDR2: LGHDT, YNNKEL (reference sequence). This CDR3 has 17 amino acids. V lost 0 bases and J lost 1, with 14 bases in between.

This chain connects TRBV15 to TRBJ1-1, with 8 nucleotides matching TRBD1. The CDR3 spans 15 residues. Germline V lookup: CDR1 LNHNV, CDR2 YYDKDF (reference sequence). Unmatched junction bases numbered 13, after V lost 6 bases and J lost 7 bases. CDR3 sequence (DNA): TGTGCCACCAGTGGCTGGACAGGGCGCACCTATGAAGCTTTCTTT. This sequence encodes CATSGWTGRTYEAFF.

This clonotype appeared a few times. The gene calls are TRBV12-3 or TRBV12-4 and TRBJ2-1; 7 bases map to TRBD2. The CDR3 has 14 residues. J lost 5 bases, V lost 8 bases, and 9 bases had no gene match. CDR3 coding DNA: TGTGCCAGCCGGATAGCGGGTGGGAACAATGAGCAGTTCTTC. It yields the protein CASRIAGGNNEQFF.

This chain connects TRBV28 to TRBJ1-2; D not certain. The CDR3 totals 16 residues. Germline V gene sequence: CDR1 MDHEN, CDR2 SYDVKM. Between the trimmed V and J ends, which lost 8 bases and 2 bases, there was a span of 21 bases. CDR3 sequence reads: CASQVEGFITNYGYTF. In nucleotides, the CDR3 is TGTGCCAGCCAGGTGGAGGGATTCATTACCAACTATGGCTACACCTTC.

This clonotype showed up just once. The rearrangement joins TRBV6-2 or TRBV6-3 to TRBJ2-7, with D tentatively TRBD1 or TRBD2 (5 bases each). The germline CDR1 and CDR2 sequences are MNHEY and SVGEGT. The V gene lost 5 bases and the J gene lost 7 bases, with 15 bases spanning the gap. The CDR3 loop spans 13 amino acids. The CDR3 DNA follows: TGTGCCAGCAGTACTAGGGGTCCAAGGGAGCAGTACTTC. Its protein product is CASSTRGPREQYF.

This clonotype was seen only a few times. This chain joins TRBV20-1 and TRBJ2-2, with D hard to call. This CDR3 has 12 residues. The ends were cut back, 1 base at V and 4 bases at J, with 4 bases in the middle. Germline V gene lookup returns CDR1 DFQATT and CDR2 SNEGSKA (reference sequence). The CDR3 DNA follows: TGCAGTGCTAGAGGCGTCACCGGGGAGCTGTTTTTT. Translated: CSARGVTGELFF.

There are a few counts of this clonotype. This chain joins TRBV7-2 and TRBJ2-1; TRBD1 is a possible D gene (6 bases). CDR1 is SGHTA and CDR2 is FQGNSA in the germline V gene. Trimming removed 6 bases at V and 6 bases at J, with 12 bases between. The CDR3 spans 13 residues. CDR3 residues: CASRKQGTNEQFF. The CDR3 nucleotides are TGTGCCAGCAGAAAACAGGGCACCAATGAGCAGTTCTTC.

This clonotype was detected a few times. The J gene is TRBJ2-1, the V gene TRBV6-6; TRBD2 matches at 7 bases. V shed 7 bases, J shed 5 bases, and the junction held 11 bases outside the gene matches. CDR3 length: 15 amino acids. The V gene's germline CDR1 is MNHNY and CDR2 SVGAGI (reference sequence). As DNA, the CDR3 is TGTGCCAGCAACCCAGCGGGAAAGGGTCACAATGAGCAGTTCTTC. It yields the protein CASNPAGKGHNEQFF.

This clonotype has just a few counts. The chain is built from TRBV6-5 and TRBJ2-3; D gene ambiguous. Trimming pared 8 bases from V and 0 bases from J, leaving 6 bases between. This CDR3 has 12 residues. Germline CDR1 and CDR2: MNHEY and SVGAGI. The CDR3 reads CASWVSTDTQYF. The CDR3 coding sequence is TGTGCCAGCTGGGTTAGCACAGATACGCAGTATTTT.

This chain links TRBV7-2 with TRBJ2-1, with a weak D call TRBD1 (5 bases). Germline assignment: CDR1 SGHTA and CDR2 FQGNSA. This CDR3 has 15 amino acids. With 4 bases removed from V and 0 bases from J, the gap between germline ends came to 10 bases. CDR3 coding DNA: TGTGCCAGCAGCTCGGACATGTTCTCCTACAATGAGCAGTTCTTC. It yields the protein CASSSDMFSYNEQFF.

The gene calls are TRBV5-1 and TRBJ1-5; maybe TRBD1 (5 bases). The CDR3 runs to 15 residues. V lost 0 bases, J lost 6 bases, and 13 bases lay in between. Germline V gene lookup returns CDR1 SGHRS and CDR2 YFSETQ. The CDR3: CASSLDGAVAQPQHF. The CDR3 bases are TGCGCCAGCAGCTTGGATGGGGCGGTAGCTCAGCCCCAGCATTTT. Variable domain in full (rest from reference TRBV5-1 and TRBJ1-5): KAGVTQTPRYLIKTRGQQVTLSCSPISGHRSVSWYQQTPGQGLQFLFEYFSETQRNKGNFPGRFSGRQFSNSRSEMNVSTLELGDSALYLCASSLDGAVAQPQHFGDGTRLSIL.

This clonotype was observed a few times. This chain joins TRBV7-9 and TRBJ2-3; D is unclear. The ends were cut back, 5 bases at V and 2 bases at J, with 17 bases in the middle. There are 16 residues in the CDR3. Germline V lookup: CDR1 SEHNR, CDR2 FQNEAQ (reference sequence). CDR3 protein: CASSVRLAANTDTQYF. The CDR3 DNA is TGTGCCAGCAGCGTCCGGTTGGCAGCCAACACAGATACGCAGTATTTT. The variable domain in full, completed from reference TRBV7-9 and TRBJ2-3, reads DTGVSQNPRHKITKRGQNVTFRCDPISEHNRLYWYRQTLGQGPEFLTYFQNEAQLEKSRLLSDRFSAERPKGSFSTLEIQRTEQGDSAMYLCASSVRLAANTDTQYFGPGTRLTVL.

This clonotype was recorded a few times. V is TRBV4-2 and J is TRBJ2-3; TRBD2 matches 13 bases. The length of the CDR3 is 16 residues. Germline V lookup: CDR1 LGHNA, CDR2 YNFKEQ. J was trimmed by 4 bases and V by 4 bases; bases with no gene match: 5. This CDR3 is CASSPLAGGLSDTQYF. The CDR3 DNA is TGTGCCAGCAGCCCACTAGCGGGGGGGCTCTCAGATACGCAGTATTTT.

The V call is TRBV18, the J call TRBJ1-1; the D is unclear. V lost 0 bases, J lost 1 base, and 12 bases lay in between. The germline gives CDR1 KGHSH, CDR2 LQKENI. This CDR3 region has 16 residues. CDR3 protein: CASSPPGRAPNTEAFF. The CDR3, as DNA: TGTGCCAGCTCACCACCCGGGAGGGCACCGAACACTGAAGCTTTCTTT.

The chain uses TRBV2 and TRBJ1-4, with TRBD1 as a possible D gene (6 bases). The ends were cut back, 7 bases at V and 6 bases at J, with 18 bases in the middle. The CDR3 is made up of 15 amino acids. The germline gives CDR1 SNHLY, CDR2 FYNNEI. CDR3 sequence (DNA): TGTGCCAGCACCCCCGACAGGATGGAGCATGAAAAACTGTTTTTT. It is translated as CASTPDRMEHEKLFF.

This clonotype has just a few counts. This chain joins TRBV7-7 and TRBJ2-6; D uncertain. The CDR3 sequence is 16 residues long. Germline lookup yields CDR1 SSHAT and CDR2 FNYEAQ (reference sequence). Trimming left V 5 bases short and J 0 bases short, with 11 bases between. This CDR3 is CASSADNSSGANVLTF. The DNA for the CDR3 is TGTGCCAGCAGCGCCGATAATTCCTCTGGGGCCAACGTCCTGACTTTC.

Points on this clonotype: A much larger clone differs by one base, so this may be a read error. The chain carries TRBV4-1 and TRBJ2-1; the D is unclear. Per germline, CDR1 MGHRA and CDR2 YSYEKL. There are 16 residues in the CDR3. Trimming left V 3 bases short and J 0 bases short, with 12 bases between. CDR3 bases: TGCGCCAGCAGCCACCACGACGCAGGCTCCTACAATGAGCAGTTCTTC. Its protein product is CASSHHDAGSYNEQFF.

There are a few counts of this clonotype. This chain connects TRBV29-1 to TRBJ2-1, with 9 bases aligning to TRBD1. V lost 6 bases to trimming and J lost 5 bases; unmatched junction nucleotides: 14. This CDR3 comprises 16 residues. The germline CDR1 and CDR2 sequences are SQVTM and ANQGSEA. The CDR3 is CSVGYRGHYMDNEQFF. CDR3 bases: TGCAGCGTGGGATACAGGGGGCATTATATGGACAATGAGCAGTTCTTC.

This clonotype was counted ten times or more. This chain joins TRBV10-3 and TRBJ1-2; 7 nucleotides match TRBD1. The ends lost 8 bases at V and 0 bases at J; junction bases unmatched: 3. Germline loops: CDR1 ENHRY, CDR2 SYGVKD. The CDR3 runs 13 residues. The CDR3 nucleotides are TGTGCCATCGGGACAGACCCTAACTATGGCTACACCTTC. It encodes CAIGTDPNYGYTF.

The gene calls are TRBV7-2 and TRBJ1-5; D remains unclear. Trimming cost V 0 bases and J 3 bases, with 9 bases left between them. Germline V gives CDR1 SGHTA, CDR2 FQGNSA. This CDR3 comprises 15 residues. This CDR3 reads CASSLAAANNQPQHF. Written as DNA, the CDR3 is TGTGCCAGCAGCTTAGCGGCGGCGAACAATCAGCCCCAGCATTTT.

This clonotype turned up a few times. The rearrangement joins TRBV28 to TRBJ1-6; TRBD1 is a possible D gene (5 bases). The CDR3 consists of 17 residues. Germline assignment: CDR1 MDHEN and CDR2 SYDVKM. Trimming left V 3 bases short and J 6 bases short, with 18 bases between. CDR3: CASSFPASAGRNSPLHF. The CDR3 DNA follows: TGTGCCAGCAGTTTCCCTGCTTCGGCAGGGCGTAATTCACCCCTCCACTTT.

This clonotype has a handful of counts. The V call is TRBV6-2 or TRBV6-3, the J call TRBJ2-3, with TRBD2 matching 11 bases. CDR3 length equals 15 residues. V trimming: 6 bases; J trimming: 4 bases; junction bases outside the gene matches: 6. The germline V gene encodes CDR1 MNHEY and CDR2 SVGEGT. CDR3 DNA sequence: TGTGCCAGCAGCACGTCTAGCGGGGGGTCAGATACGCAGTATTTT. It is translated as CASSTSSGGSDTQYF.

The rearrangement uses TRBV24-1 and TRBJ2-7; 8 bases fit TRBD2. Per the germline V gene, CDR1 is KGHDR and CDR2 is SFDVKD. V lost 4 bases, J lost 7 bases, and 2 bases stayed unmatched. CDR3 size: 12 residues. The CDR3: CATSEGLGEQYF. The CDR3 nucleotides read TGTGCCACCAGTGAGGGACTAGGAGAGCAGTACTTC.

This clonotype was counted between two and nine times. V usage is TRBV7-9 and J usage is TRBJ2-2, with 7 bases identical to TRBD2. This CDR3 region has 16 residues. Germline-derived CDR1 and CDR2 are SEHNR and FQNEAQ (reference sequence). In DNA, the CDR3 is TGTGCGACGACCGTCGGGGTAGCGGGGAACACCGGGGAGCTGTTTTTT. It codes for CATTVGVAGNTGELFF.

CDR3 region: CASSKLGGIGYTF. The CDR3 DNA follows: TGTGCCAGCAGTAAGTTAGGGGGCATCGGCTACACCTTC. V gene TRBV28 combines with J gene TRBJ1-2; TRBD1 matches 7 bases. The junction had 8 bases not matched to a gene; V was cut back by 5 bases and J by 8 bases. The CDR3 is 13 residues long. The germline CDR1 and CDR2 sequences are MDHEN and SYDVKM.